These 20 T cell receptor beta chains were all obtained from the same sample, sequenced in a study of CD8 T cells in Susac syndrome. Random-hexamer reverse transcription was applied to about 0.45 to 1 ug RNA. From the immunoSEQ multiplex PCR reads, TCRdb called clonotypes with MiXCR, one entry per CDR3 protein. The data show about 200,000 distinct CDR3 sequences, with 90% to 95% seen just once and approximately 0.086% held by the top ten. Sequenced sample: CD4+ T cells from PBMCs. The receptors derive from a human donor with Susac syndrome.

This rearrangement joins TRBV12-3 or TRBV12-4 to TRBJ2-6; D call uncertain. This CDR3 has 15 amino acids. V was trimmed by 5 bases and J by 2 bases, leaving 10 bases between them. The CDR3 is CASSPRSAGANVLTF. CDR3 nucleotides: TGTGCCAGCAGTCCTCGATCTGCTGGGGCCAACGTCCTGACTTTC.

This rearrangement joins TRBV24-1 to TRBJ2-1; the D gene could be TRBD1 or TRBD2 (6 bases each). Per the germline V gene, CDR1 is KGHDR and CDR2 is SFDVKD. The CDR3 extends over 16 amino acids. The V end was cut by 3 bases, the J end by 7 bases, with 18 bases between. The CDR3 loop reads CATSDPGGGTGNEQFF. The CDR3 nucleotides are TGTGCCACCAGTGATCCCGGGGGAGGAACAGGGAATGAGCAGTTCTTC.

This clonotype was observed a handful of times. The V and J genes are TRBV5-1 and TRBJ2-7; perhaps D is TRBD1 or TRBD2 (5 bases each). V was pared by 5 bases and J by 2 bases, with 17 bases between. The CDR3 runs to 15 residues. From germline, CDR1 is SGHRS and CDR2 YFSETQ. The CDR3 DNA reads as TGCGCCAGCAGTCGATTGTCCGGGGCAACCTACGAGCAGTACTTC. This encodes CASSRLSGATYEQYF.

The chain links TRBV12-3 or TRBV12-4 to TRBJ2-1; no clear D. V lost 4 bases, J lost 2 bases, and 12 bases lay in between. The CDR3 extends over 15 amino acids. As DNA, the CDR3 is TGTGCCAGCAGTTCAAGCGAGCTGGCCTACAATGAGCAGTTCTTC. Translation gives CASSSSELAYNEQFF.

The chain has TRBV5-5 and TRBJ2-1; D is uncertain. The CDR3 loop spans 14 amino acids. Germline V lookup: CDR1 SGHKS, CDR2 YYEKEE (reference sequence). The ends were cut back, 5 bases at V and 9 bases at J, with 18 bases in the middle. The CDR3 bases are TGTGCCAGCAGTTTCGACTTACTCTACGGTGAGCAGTTCTTC. This codes for CASSFDLLYGEQFF.

The chain employs TRBV20-1 and TRBJ2-7; D is unresolved. The CDR3 sequence is 13 residues long. CDR1 DFQATT and CDR2 SNEGSKA come from the germline V gene (reference sequence). Trimming shortened V by 6 bases and J by 1 base, and 13 bases separated the two germline ends. The CDR3 DNA is TGCAGTGCCCAACACACAGCTTCCTACGAGCAGTACTTC. Translating it yields CSAQHTASYEQYF.

Written as DNA, the CDR3 is TGTGCCAGCAGCCCAGGACTAGCTGACTTCTACGAGCAGTACTTC. Translating gives CASSPGLADFYEQYF. The genes are TRBV5-4 and TRBJ2-7; 8 bases align to TRBD2. Trimming removed 4 bases from V and 3 bases from J; junction bases left unmatched: 9. The CDR3 length is 15 residues. CDR1 SGHNT and CDR2 YYREEE come from the germline V gene (reference sequence).

The chain couples TRBV20-1 to TRBJ2-7; TRBD1 matches 10 bases. Germline trimming cut 3 bases from V and 7 bases from J; bases unmatched to any gene: 9. CDR3 size: 14 residues. CDR1 and CDR2 from the germline V gene are DFQATT and SNEGSKA (reference sequence). The DNA for the CDR3 is TGCAGTGCTAGGGATGACAGGGGGCCCGGGGAGCAGTACTTC. Translated, it gives CSARDDRGPGEQYF.

The CDR3 DNA follows: TGTGCCAGCAGCTCCCGGGCAGCCCAGTACTTC. Protein product: CASSSRAAQYF. This chain uses TRBV7-2 with TRBJ2-5, with D unclear. Germline CDR1 is SGHTA and CDR2 is FQGNSA. Trimming pared 4 bases from V and 9 bases from J, leaving 9 bases between. The CDR3 spans 11 residues.

This chain uses TRBV13 with TRBJ1-4; D is uncertain. The V end lost 3 bases, the J end lost 5 bases, and 7 bases lay between the germline ends. Germline lookup yields CDR1 PRHDT and CDR2 FYEKMQ (reference sequence). This CDR3 comprises 13 residues. The DNA for the CDR3 is TGTGCCAGCAGCTTGAACAGAAATGAAAAACTGTTTTTT. Protein product: CASSLNRNEKLFF.

The chain uses TRBV10-3 and TRBJ2-7, with D maybe TRBD1 (5 bases). V lost 8 bases, J lost 3 bases, and 11 bases lay in between. The CDR3 consists of 12 residues. Germline values: CDR1 ENHRY, CDR2 SYGVKD. The CDR3: CAIGPTDYEQYF. CDR3 sequence (DNA): TGTGCCATCGGACCGACAGACTACGAGCAGTACTTC.

This chain joins TRBV7-3 and TRBJ1-2; D remains ambiguous. CDR3 length: 13 residues. CDR1 SGHTA and CDR2 FQGTGA come from the germline V gene. V lost 0 bases, J lost 4 bases, and 6 bases lay in between. The CDR3 protein is CASSLTASYGYTF. The CDR3 DNA reads TGTGCCAGCAGCTTAACAGCCTCCTATGGCTACACCTTC. Together with reference TRBV7-3 and TRBJ1-2, the CDR3 gives the full variable domain: GAGVSQTPSNKVTEKGKYVELRCDPISGHTALYWYRQSLGQGPEFLIYFQGTGAADDSGLPNDRFFAVRPEGSVSTLKIQRTERGDSAVYLCASSLTASYGYTFGSGTRLTVV.

This rearrangement joins TRBV20-1 to TRBJ2-2; 8 bases line up with TRBD2. The CDR3 covers 15 residues. Trimming cost V 6 bases and J 1 base; bases outside gene matches: 7. Germline assignment: CDR1 DFQATT and CDR2 SNEGSKA (reference sequence). DNA for the CDR3: TGCAGTGCCCCAGAGCGGGGGCGGAACACCGGGGAGCTGTTTTTT. This gives the protein CSAPERGRNTGELFF.

The chain is built from TRBV6-1 and TRBJ1-5, with D maybe TRBD1 (5 bases). The CDR3 runs 15 residues. V lost 7 bases and J 6 bases, leaving 19 bases between the germline ends. Germline CDR1 and CDR2: MNHNS and SASEGT. The CDR3 is CASTAGKGVPQPQHF. The CDR3, as DNA: TGTGCCAGCACCGCCGGGAAAGGGGTTCCTCAGCCCCAGCATTTT.

The CDR3 nucleotides read TGTGCCAGCAGCTCCGGGAGCAGGGGGCTTACTGAAGCTTTCTTT. Protein product: CASSSGSRGLTEAFF. The rearrangement uses TRBV7-3 and TRBJ1-1; 8 nucleotides line up with TRBD1. CDR3 size: 15 residues. CDR1 is SGHTA and CDR2 is FQGTGA in the germline V gene. J was trimmed by 5 bases and V by 4 bases; bases with no gene match: 9.

This chain links TRBV15 with TRBJ1-5; D ambiguous. The CDR3 is 14 amino acids. The V and J ends lost 2 bases and 3 bases respectively, with 8 bases between them. Germline assignment: CDR1 LNHNV and CDR2 YYDKDF (reference sequence). CDR3: CATSRTELNQPQHF. The CDR3 DNA reads TGTGCCACCAGCAGAACAGAACTCAATCAGCCCCAGCATTTT.

The chain employs TRBV5-1 and TRBJ2-7, with D perhaps given as TRBD1 or TRBD2 (5 bases each). V shed 5 bases and J shed 3 bases, with 18 bases lying between them. CDR3 length: 15 amino acids. Germline V gene data show CDR1 as SGHRS and CDR2 as YFSETQ. The CDR3 bases are TGCGCCAGCAGATGGGACGACTACCCCTACTACGAGCAGTACTTC. As protein: CASRWDDYPYYEQYF.

This chain links TRBV2 with TRBJ2-6; D is undetermined. V was pared by 2 bases and J by 2 bases, with 7 bases between. This CDR3 contains 15 residues. CDR1 SNHLY and CDR2 FYNNEI come from the germline V gene. CDR3 sequence: CASSEKGTGANVLTF. Here the CDR3 DNA reads TGTGCCAGCAGTGAAAAAGGGACTGGGGCCAACGTCCTGACTTTC.

The chain carries TRBV18 and TRBJ1-1; the match to TRBD1 covers 7 bases. The CDR3 has 13 amino acids. The germline gives CDR1 KGHSH, CDR2 LQKENI. V lost 4 bases and J lost 4; bases outside the gene matches: 3. CDR3 amino acids: CASSQDRVTEAFF. The DNA for the CDR3 is TGTGCCAGCTCACAAGACAGGGTCACTGAAGCTTTCTTT.

CDR3 sequence reads: CASSLAGTATYEQYF. CDR3 coding DNA: TGTGCCAGCAGCTTGGCCGGGACAGCGACCTACGAGCAGTACTTC. This chain uses TRBV5-5 with TRBJ2-7; TRBD1 matches 7 bases. J lost 2 bases, V lost 0 bases, and 5 bases had no gene match. Germline CDR1 and CDR2: SGHKS and YYEKEE (reference sequence). The CDR3 loop spans 15 amino acids.